This T cell receptor beta chain stems from a study of cytotoxic CD8 clonotypes in ibrutinib-treated CLL. Study-level points and caveats: Clonality grew at ibrutinib response; at progression, it decreased back toward baseline. Treatment saw public clonotypes, which were uncommon, either contract or stay stable.

The protocol was immunoSEQ multiplex PCR, while the TCRdb copy is restricted to in-frame clones and leaves out a portion. The sample has about 40,000 clones, about three quarters seen once. The CDR3 totals 14 residues. V shed 4 bases, J shed 4 bases, and the junction held 5 bases outside the gene matches. Germline V gene lookup returns CDR1 SGHVS and CDR2 FNYEAQ. A remark on this clone: What it recognizes is unknown.

The J gene is TRBJ2-7, the V gene TRBV7-6; 9 bases agree with TRBD2. The TCR comes from a human donor with chronic lymphocytic leukemia. The material was PBMCs, obtained at disease progression, from a patient treated with ibrutinib. The CDR3 spells CASSSSGITYEQYF. The DNA of the CDR3 is TGTGCCAGCAGCTCTAGCGGGATTACATACGAGCAGTACTTC.